One T cell receptor (beta chain) is described in this entry. This entry comes from a study of blood T cell repertoires in COVID-19. In the study overall: Whether acute or convalescent, the COVID-19 samples came from the United States, Italy and Spain.

TCRdb's copy holds only in-frame clones and misses some; the assay was immunoSEQ multiplex PCR. Of more than 250,000 clones in the sample, about 91% were seen once. V shed 0 bases and J shed 3 bases, with 11 bases lying between them. The CDR3 runs to 15 residues. Germline values: CDR1 SEHNR, CDR2 FQNEAQ (reference sequence). The sequence was obtained from a woman in her 40s with acute COVID-19. The rearrangement joins TRBV7-9 to TRBJ1-1; no clear D gene. The sequenced sample consisted of PBMCs or T cells enriched from blood (not recorded which). CDR3 amino acids: CASSLAQAGDTEAFF. The DNA of the CDR3 is TGTGCCAGCAGCTTAGCGCAGGCCGGGGACACTGAAGCTTTCTTT.